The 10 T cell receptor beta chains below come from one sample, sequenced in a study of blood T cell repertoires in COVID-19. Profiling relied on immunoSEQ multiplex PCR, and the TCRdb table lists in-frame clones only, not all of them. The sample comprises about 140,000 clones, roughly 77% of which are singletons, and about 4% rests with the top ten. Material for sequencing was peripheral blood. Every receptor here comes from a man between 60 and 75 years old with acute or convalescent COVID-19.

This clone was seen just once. CDR3 region: CASSFGGDRRVQPQHF. The CDR3 DNA reads as TGTGCCAGCAGCTTTGGGGGGGACAGGCGGGTTCAGCCCCAGCATTTT. The chain combines TRBV7-2 with TRBJ1-5; 8 positions agree with TRBD1. The CDR3 has 16 amino acids. Germline loops: CDR1 SGHTA, CDR2 FQGNSA. J was trimmed by 6 bases and V by 3 bases; bases with no gene match: 10.

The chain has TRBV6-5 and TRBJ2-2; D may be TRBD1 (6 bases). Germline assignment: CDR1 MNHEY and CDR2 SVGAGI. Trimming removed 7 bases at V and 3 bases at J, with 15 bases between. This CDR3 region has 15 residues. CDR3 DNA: TGTGCCAGCACCAACAGGGACCCACACACCGGGGAGCTGTTTTTT. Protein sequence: CASTNRDPHTGELFF.

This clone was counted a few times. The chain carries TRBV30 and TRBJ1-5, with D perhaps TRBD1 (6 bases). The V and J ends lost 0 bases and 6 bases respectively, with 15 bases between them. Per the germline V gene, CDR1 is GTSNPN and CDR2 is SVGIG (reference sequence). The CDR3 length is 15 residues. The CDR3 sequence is CAWSVAGALGQPQHF. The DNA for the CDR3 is TGTGCCTGGAGTGTCGCGGGGGCCTTGGGTCAGCCCCAGCATTTT.

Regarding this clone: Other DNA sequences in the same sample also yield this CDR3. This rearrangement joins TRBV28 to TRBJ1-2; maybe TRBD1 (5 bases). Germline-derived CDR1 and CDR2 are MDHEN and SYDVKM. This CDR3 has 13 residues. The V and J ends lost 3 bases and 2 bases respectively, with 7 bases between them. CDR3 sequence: CASSLGQNYGYTF. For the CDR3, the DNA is TGTGCCAGCAGTTTGGGGCAGAACTATGGCTACACCTTC.

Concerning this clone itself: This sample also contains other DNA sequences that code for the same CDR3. CDR3 loop: CASSSGQGYEQYF. CDR3 nucleotide sequence: TGTGCCAGCAGTTCCGGACAGGGATACGAGCAGTACTTC. This sequence joins TRBV28 and TRBJ2-7; the match to TRBD1 covers 8 bases. This CDR3 contains 13 residues. Trimming cost V 4 bases and J 4 bases; bases outside gene matches: 3. CDR1 MDHEN and CDR2 SYDVKM come from the germline V gene.

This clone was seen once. Here the CDR3 DNA reads TGTGCCAGCAGCTCCCGGGACAAGAACACCGGGGAGCTGTTTTTT. It specifies CASSSRDKNTGELFF. The chain uses TRBV11-3 and TRBJ2-2; D may be TRBD1 (6 bases). Deletions cut 4 bases from V and 1 base from J, with 10 bases between. The CDR3 covers 15 residues. In germline, CDR1 is SGHNT, CDR2 YENEEA.

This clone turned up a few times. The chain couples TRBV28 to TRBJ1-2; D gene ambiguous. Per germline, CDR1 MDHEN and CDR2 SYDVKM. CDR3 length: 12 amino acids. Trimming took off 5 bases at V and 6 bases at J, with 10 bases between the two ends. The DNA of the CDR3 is TGTGCCAGCAGTATGACCGCGGATGGCTACACCTTC. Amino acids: CASSMTADGYTF.

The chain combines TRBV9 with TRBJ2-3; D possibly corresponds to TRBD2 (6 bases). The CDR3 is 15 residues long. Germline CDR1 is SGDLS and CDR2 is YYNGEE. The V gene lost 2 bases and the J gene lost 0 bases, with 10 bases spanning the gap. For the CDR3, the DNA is TGTGCCAGCAGCGTGCGGGACCCCAGCACAGATACGCAGTATTTT. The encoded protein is CASSVRDPSTDTQYF.

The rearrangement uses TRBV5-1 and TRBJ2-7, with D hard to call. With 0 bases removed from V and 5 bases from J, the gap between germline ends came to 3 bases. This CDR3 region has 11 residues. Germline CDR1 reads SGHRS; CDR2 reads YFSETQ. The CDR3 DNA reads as TGCGCCAGCAGCTTGGATAACGAGCAGTACTTC. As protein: CASSLDNEQYF.

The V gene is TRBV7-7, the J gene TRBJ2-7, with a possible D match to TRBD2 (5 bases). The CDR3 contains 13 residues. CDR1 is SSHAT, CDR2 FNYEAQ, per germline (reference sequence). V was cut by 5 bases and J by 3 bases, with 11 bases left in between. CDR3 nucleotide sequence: TGTGCCAGCAGCCACCCGAGGGACTACGAGCAGTACTTC. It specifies CASSHPRDYEQYF.